This T cell receptor beta chain was sequenced for a study of regulatory T cells in long-lasting Graves disease. General study results and limits: More public clonotypes were shared by persistent patients (about 2,700) than by new patients (fewer than 1,000). Persistent disease was characterized by preferential usage of TRBV28, TRBJ1-2 and TRBJ2-5.

This clonotype was picked up many times. What it recognizes is unknown. The time point is: newly diagnosed GD, antithyroid drugs for less than 3 months. The TCR library was made from RNA extracted from PBMCs. Recruitment took place at an endocrinology department in Xi'an, China. This CDR3 spans 14 amino acids. Germline loops: CDR1 SEHNR, CDR2 FQNEAQ (reference sequence). Between the trimmed V and J ends, which lost 8 bases and 2 bases, there was a span of 13 bases. CDR3 regions were amplified by Arm-PCR using iRepertoire HTBI primers to build TCR beta libraries. One entry per CDR3 protein results from TCRdb running MiXCR on the multiplex PCR reads. The sample shows approximately 400,000 distinct CDR3 sequences, 15% to 18% of them seen only once.

J is TRBJ2-1 and V is TRBV7-9, with D possibly TRBD2 on 5 matching bases. The receptor's source is a female donor with Graves disease. The specimen was peripheral blood mononuclear cells (PBMCs), collected at new diagnosis, from a patient treated with antithyroid drugs. The CDR3 region is CASRGWEAYNEQFF. CDR3 in DNA: TGTGCCAGCCGCGGGTGGGAAGCCTACAATGAGCAGTTCTTC.